These 29 T cell receptor beta chains were all obtained from the same sample, sequenced in a study of cytomegalovirus exposure and HLA in healthy donors. Use of 60 Vbeta and 13 Jbeta primers characterized the PCR. Here immunoSEQ multiplex PCR was the method, and the copy in TCRdb shows in-frame clones only, minus some. The repertoire holds approximately 110,000 clones, with more than 60% as singletons. The specimen sequenced was PBMCs. These receptors were collected from a female donor in good health and CMV-seropositive.

The chain recombines TRBV7-3 with TRBJ2-1; D remains ambiguous. CDR1 and CDR2 (germline): SGHTA, FQGTGA. The CDR3 is made up of 13 amino acids. The V and J ends lost 0 bases and 9 bases respectively, with 9 bases between them. DNA for the CDR3: TGTGCCAGCAGCTTAACCGGAAAGCGTGAGCAGTTCTTC. Its protein product is CASSLTGKREQFF. Full variable domain (missing parts from reference TRBV7-3 and TRBJ2-1): GAGVSQTPSNKVTEKGKYVELRCDPISGHTALYWYRQSLGQGPEFLIYFQGTGAADDSGLPNDRFFAVRPEGSVSTLKIQRTERGDSAVYLCASSLTGKREQFFGPGTRLTVL.

This chain connects TRBV6-1 to TRBJ2-2, with 9 nucleotides matching TRBD1. There are 15 residues in the CDR3. V lost 7 bases, J lost 1 base, and 4 bases stayed unmatched. Per germline, CDR1 MNHNS and CDR2 SASEGT. The CDR3 sequence is CASTGDRVNTGELFF. The CDR3 coding sequence is TGTGCCAGCACCGGGGACAGGGTGAACACCGGGGAGCTGTTTTTT.

This chain's CDR3 is CASSFGGGLGYGYTF. CDR3 coding DNA: TGTGCCAGCAGTTTCGGGGGGGGATTGGGCTATGGCTACACCTTC. This chain joins TRBV28 and TRBJ1-2; possibly TRBD1 for D (5 bases). The V gene's germline CDR1 is MDHEN and CDR2 SYDVKM. V was cut by 3 bases and J by 4 bases, with 15 bases left in between. This CDR3 has 15 amino acids.

The V call is TRBV18, the J call TRBJ1-2; the D gene is possibly TRBD1 (5 bases). The germline gives CDR1 KGHSH, CDR2 LQKENI. CDR3 length: 15 residues. V lost 2 bases, J lost 0 bases, and 10 bases lay in between. CDR3 residues: CASSPMKGTNYGYTF. As DNA, the CDR3 is TGTGCCAGCTCACCAATGAAGGGGACTAACTATGGCTACACCTTC.

The chain carries TRBV6-5 and TRBJ2-5, with 12 bases matching TRBD2. Germline assignment: CDR1 MNHEY and CDR2 SVGAGI. The V gene end was trimmed by 5 bases and the J gene end by 5 bases; junction bases not matched to a gene: 6. The length of the CDR3 is 15 residues. CDR3 residues: CASSNRGLAGETQYF. CDR3 coding DNA: TGTGCCAGCAGTAACCGGGGACTAGCGGGCGAGACCCAGTACTTC.

A note on this clone: It is likely a read error, because the conserved phenylalanine at the end of the CDR3 is missing. The limits of the CDR3 on the DNA are not certain, so only TCRdb's listed CDR3 is given. The chain couples TRBV6-1 to TRBJ1-6; the D call TRBD1 from the table was never checked on the DNA. The CDR3 has 13 residues if both end residues are counted. Germline V gene lookup returns CDR1 MNHNS and CDR2 SASEGT. CDR3 region: CASSGIGQPAEIM.

The chain employs TRBV28 and TRBJ1-1, with D perhaps matching TRBD1 (6 bases). Germline V gene lookup returns CDR1 MDHEN and CDR2 SYDVKM. This CDR3 has 13 residues. V was shortened by 5 bases and J by 10 bases, with 17 bases between the two germline ends. The CDR3 here is CASSVSGERRAFF. The CDR3 coding sequence is TGTGCCAGCAGTGTCTCAGGGGAAAGGCGAGCTTTCTTT.

This clone was seen only a few times. The V gene is TRBV29-1, the J gene TRBJ2-5; possible D gene TRBD1, 6 bases. This CDR3 spans 13 amino acids. Trimming stripped 1 base from V and 5 bases from J, with 11 bases between. Germline V gene data show CDR1 as SQVTM and CDR2 as ANQGSEA. The CDR3 coding sequence is TGCAGCGTTGAAGGGGGGCGCGGGGAGACCCAGTACTTC. It specifies CSVEGGRGETQYF.

The gene calls are TRBV28 and TRBJ1-4; TRBD1 matches 7 bases. Germline V gene sequence: CDR1 MDHEN, CDR2 SYDVKM. The junction had 9 bases not matched to a gene; V was cut back by 5 bases and J by 6 bases. This CDR3 contains 15 residues. The CDR3 coding sequence is TGTGCCAGCAGTGGGCTGACAGGGTCCCATGAAAAACTGTTTTTT. Encoded protein: CASSGLTGSHEKLFF.

The rearrangement joins TRBV6-1 to TRBJ2-5, with 9 positions matching TRBD2. The CDR3 is made up of 14 amino acids. Per germline, CDR1 MNHNS and CDR2 SASEGT. V dropped 8 bases and J dropped 2; count of bases not matched to a gene: 6. CDR3 residues: CASAASGVQETQYF. The CDR3 bases are TGTGCCAGCGCGGCTAGCGGGGTACAAGAGACCCAGTACTTC.

J is TRBJ2-5 and V is TRBV19; TRBD1 might be the D (6 bases). V was shortened by 2 bases and J by 1 base, with 8 bases between the two germline ends. The CDR3 runs 14 residues. CDR1 is LNHDA, CDR2 SQIVND, per germline (reference sequence). The DNA for the CDR3 is TGTGCCAGTAGTATAAAGACAGGCCAAGAGACCCAGTACTTC. Its protein product is CASSIKTGQETQYF.

The V and J genes are TRBV5-5 and TRBJ1-4; 7 nucleotides line up with TRBD1. Losses at the gene ends were 3 bases for V and 0 bases for J; bases not matched to a gene: 5. Germline V CDR1 and CDR2: SGHKS, YYEKEE (reference sequence). The CDR3 sequence is 16 residues long. The CDR3 DNA sequence: TGTGCCAGCAGCTCACAGGGGCTTGCAACTAATGAAAAACTGTTTTTT. Protein product: CASSSQGLATNEKLFF.

The V and J genes are TRBV19 and TRBJ1-5; tentatively, D is TRBD1 (6 bases). This CDR3 contains 16 residues. The germline V gene encodes CDR1 LNHDA and CDR2 SQIVND (reference sequence). V gave up 10 bases and J gave up 1 base, with 20 bases separating them. CDR3 DNA sequence: TGTGCCACACGGCGAGGGGGGGCAGGGAGCAATCAGCCCCAGCATTTT. Translation: CATRRGGAGSNQPQHF.

This rearrangement joins TRBV6-5 to TRBJ2-1; 7 nucleotides match TRBD1. The V and J ends lost 0 bases and 5 bases, in that order; junction bases with no gene match: 7. CDR3 length equals 16 residues. Looked up from germline, CDR1 is MNHEY and CDR2 is SVGAGI. The CDR3 loop reads CASSYSGGLSDNEQFF. CDR3 bases: TGTGCCAGCAGTTACTCAGGGGGCCTCTCGGACAATGAGCAGTTCTTC.

The rearrangement uses TRBV19 and TRBJ1-4; D not resolved. Trimming took off 3 bases at V and 2 bases at J, with 10 bases between the two ends. Germline CDR1 is LNHDA and CDR2 is SQIVND (reference sequence). The length of the CDR3 is 15 residues. CDR3 loop: CASSIGRLTNEKLFF. CDR3 sequence (DNA): TGTGCCAGTAGTATTGGGAGGTTGACTAATGAAAAACTGTTTTTT.

The V call is TRBV5-4, the J call TRBJ1-2; TRBD1 is a possible D gene (6 bases). V gave up 0 bases and J gave up 0 bases, with 9 bases separating them. CDR3 size: 15 residues. Germline CDR1 and CDR2: SGHNT and YYREEE (reference sequence). The CDR3 bases are TGTGCCAGCAGCTTGGTAGGACAGCCTAACTATGGCTACACCTTC. Translating it yields CASSLVGQPNYGYTF.

CDR3 coding DNA: TGTGCCAGCAGCCCGACTAGCGGGGGGAACAATGAGCAGTTCTTC. Amino acids: CASSPTSGGNNEQFF. The V and J genes are TRBV11-2 and TRBJ2-1, with 13 nucleotides matching TRBD2. Germline assignment: CDR1 SGHAT and CDR2 FQNNGV. This CDR3 has 15 amino acids. J was trimmed by 5 bases and V by 5 bases; bases with no gene match: 3.

The chain couples TRBV30 to TRBJ2-1; 8 nucleotides agree with TRBD1. Germline V gives CDR1 GTSNPN, CDR2 SVGIG (reference sequence). The CDR3 is made up of 14 amino acids. After removal of 2 bases from V and 3 bases from J, the junction contained 3 bases not matched to a gene. This CDR3 reads CAWSPTGVYNEQFF. In nucleotides, the CDR3 is TGTGCCTGGAGTCCGACAGGGGTCTACAATGAGCAGTTCTTC.

This sequence joins TRBV6-1 and TRBJ2-1, with 7 bases matching TRBD1. Looked up from germline, CDR1 is MNHNS and CDR2 is SASEGT. The CDR3 covers 11 residues. The junction had 7 bases not matched to a gene; V was cut back by 5 bases and J by 15 bases. The CDR3: CASSLTGRTFF. DNA for the CDR3: TGTGCCAGCAGTTTGACAGGGCGGACGTTCTTC.

The J gene is TRBJ1-1, the V gene TRBV2, with D possibly being TRBD1 (6 bases). In germline, CDR1 is SNHLY, CDR2 FYNNEI. The CDR3 covers 14 residues. Trimming left V 4 bases short and J 5 bases short, with 14 bases between. The CDR3 nucleotides are TGTGCCAGCAGTGGCGTCACAGGGCGTACTGAAGCTTTCTTT. Residues: CASSGVTGRTEAFF.

This chain joins TRBV9 and TRBJ2-2, with 10 bases that match TRBD1. J gave up 6 bases and V 4 bases, and 9 bases lay outside the gene matches. Germline CDR1 is SGDLS and CDR2 is YYNGEE. The CDR3 runs 16 residues. Here the CDR3 reads CASSSLGQGRAGELFF. CDR3 sequence (DNA): TGTGCCAGCAGCTCCCTGGGACAGGGGAGGGCCGGGGAGCTGTTTTTT. The variable domain in full, with the rest retrieved from reference TRBV9 and TRBJ2-2, is DSGVTQTPKHLITATGQRVTLRCSPRSGDLSVYWYQQSLDQGLQFLIQYYNGEERAKGNILERFSAQQFPDLHSELNLSSLELGDSALYFCASSSLGQGRAGELFFGEGSRLTVL.

The chain links TRBV7-2 to TRBJ1-4, with TRBD1 matching over 8 bases. The J segment lost 7 bases and the V segment lost 5 bases, leaving 6 bases of the junction unmatched. The CDR3 spans 14 residues. Per germline, CDR1 SGHTA and CDR2 FQGNSA. CDR3 sequence reads: CASSPQGAGEKLFF. Here the CDR3 DNA reads TGTGCCAGCAGCCCCCAGGGGGCAGGTGAAAAACTGTTTTTT.

J is TRBJ1-2 and V is TRBV4-1, with TRBD1 as a possible D gene (5 bases). This CDR3 is built from 15 residues. The V gene lost 1 base and the J gene lost 6 bases, with 15 bases spanning the gap. CDR1 is MGHRA, CDR2 YSYEKL, per germline. CDR3 sequence reads: CASSQVLRQGNGYTF. CDR3 DNA: TGCGCCAGCAGCCAAGTCCTTAGGCAGGGAAATGGCTACACCTTC.

On this clone itself: Other DNA sequences of this sample code for an identical CDR3. This rearrangement joins TRBV27 to TRBJ1-1; D possibly corresponds to TRBD1 (6 bases). Germline assignment: CDR1 MNHEY and CDR2 SMNVEV (reference sequence). V was trimmed by 5 bases and J by 8 bases, leaving 18 bases between them. CDR3 length: 14 amino acids. DNA for the CDR3: TGTGCCAGCAGTCCCCGAGGGGGGGGCACCGAAGCTTTCTTT. Amino acid sequence: CASSPRGGGTEAFF.

This clone occurred once. V gene TRBV6-5 combines with J gene TRBJ2-1; 9 bases line up with TRBD1. J lost 16 bases, V lost 0 bases, and 7 bases had no gene match. Germline CDR1 is MNHEY and CDR2 is SVGAGI. The CDR3 is 13 amino acids. This CDR3 is CASSYSGTGFNFF. The CDR3 nucleotides read TGTGCCAGCAGTTACTCCGGGACAGGGTTTAATTTCTTC.

This clone showed up just a few times. The chain uses TRBV19 and TRBJ2-2, with 10 bases identical to TRBD2. The CDR3 is made up of 16 amino acids. Germline V lookup: CDR1 LNHDA, CDR2 SQIVND (reference sequence). The J segment lost 6 bases and the V segment lost 4 bases, leaving 8 bases of the junction unmatched. The CDR3 DNA follows: TGTGCCAGTAGTACTAAGCGGGAGGGCCGCGCCGGGGAGCTGTTTTTT. Amino acids: CASSTKREGRAGELFF.

The gene calls are TRBV19 and TRBJ2-1, with TRBD2 identical over 7 bases. Unmatched junction bases numbered 6, after V lost 3 bases and J lost 7 bases. CDR1 is LNHDA, CDR2 SQIVND, per germline (reference sequence). This CDR3 has 14 residues. CDR3: CASSIRTSRNEQFF. The CDR3 bases are TGTGCCAGTAGTATTAGGACTAGTCGGAATGAGCAGTTCTTC.

This clone occurred a few times. The chain carries TRBV9 and TRBJ1-1, with D unclear. The CDR3 runs to 14 residues. Trimming cost V 4 bases and J 4 bases, with 14 bases left between them. The germline V gene encodes CDR1 SGDLS and CDR2 YYNGEE. For the CDR3, the DNA is TGTGCCAGCAGCCCTCGTCGGGTAGGCACTGAAGCTTTCTTT. Its protein is CASSPRRVGTEAFF. Together with reference TRBV9 and TRBJ1-1, the CDR3 gives the full variable domain: DSGVTQTPKHLITATGQRVTLRCSPRSGDLSVYWYQQSLDQGLQFLIQYYNGEERAKGNILERFSAQQFPDLHSELNLSSLELGDSALYFCASSPRRVGTEAFFGQGTRLTVV.

The chain uses TRBV27 and TRBJ2-2; TRBD2 aligns across 9 bases. Germline CDR1 reads MNHEY; CDR2 reads SMNVEV (reference sequence). With 11 bases clipped from V and 2 bases from J, the junction kept 3 bases outside the gene matches. The CDR3 sequence is 13 residues long. In DNA, the CDR3 is TGTGCCTGCGGGGGGGGAAACACCGGGGAGCTGTTTTTT. Residues: CACGGGNTGELFF.